A single sample gave rise to the 3 T cell receptor beta chains below, sequenced in a study of TIL therapy for anti-PD-1-resistant metastatic lung cancer. This was the immunoSEQ v3 assay. Sequencing was performed with immunoSEQ multiplex PCR; in TCRdb, only in-frame clones are kept and a portion is missing. This sample has about 47,000 clones, with about 86% found just once. Time point here: pre-treatment sample, taken before nivolumab and TIL therapy. The source was blood, collected at baseline. The receptor source for this set is a person aged 25-85 years with non-small cell lung cancer.

The chain links TRBV7-2 to TRBJ2-7; TRBD1 matches 11 bases. CDR1 and CDR2 (germline): SGHTA, FQGNSA. The CDR3 is made up of 14 amino acids. J gave up 7 bases and V 4 bases, and 6 bases lay outside the gene matches. CDR3 DNA: TGTGCCAGCAGCTCCGGACAGGGGGCGAAAGAGCAGTACTTC. It is translated as CASSSGQGAKEQYF.

This rearrangement joins TRBV28 to TRBJ1-2; D is undetermined. The CDR3 covers 14 residues. Germline CDR1 is MDHEN and CDR2 is SYDVKM. V was pared by 7 bases and J by 4 bases, with 16 bases between. CDR3 sequence reads: CASTPPSEAYGYTF. CDR3 coding DNA: TGTGCCAGCACCCCTCCCTCAGAGGCCTATGGCTACACCTTC.

This chain links TRBV6-2 or TRBV6-3 with TRBJ2-3, with 9 bases that match TRBD1. Germline CDR1 MNHEY, CDR2 SVGEGT. V shed 4 bases and J 5 bases; nucleotides not matched to a gene: 7. The CDR3 runs 15 residues. The DNA of the CDR3 is TGTGCCAGCAGTTCAGGACAGGGGTATATAGATACGCAGTATTTT. It specifies CASSSGQGYIDTQYF.